This T cell receptor beta chain is drawn from a study of T cells in Graves' hyperthyroidism and ophthalmopathy. Germline CDR1 and CDR2: SGHVS and FNYEAQ. This CDR3 is built from 13 residues. Using RNA transcripts as the source, TCR beta CDR3 regions were amplified. An initial round of RT-PCR targeting the TCR CDR3 relied on the HTBI primer set. From the multiplex PCR reads, TCRdb called clonotypes with MiXCR, one entry per CDR3 protein. Of about 840,000 distinct CDR3 sequences in the sample, 35% to 45% were seen once. Study-wide findings and caveats: Most thyroid clonotypes that were expanded above 0.001 also turned up in blood.

As regards this clonotype: The antigen is not known. A far more abundant clone sits one base away, making this likely a read error.

The sample was blood. The receptor was derived from a man younger than 35 with Graves' hyperthyroidism. The chain uses TRBV7-6 and TRBJ2-7; D perhaps matches TRBD2 (6 bases). The CDR3 bases are TGTACCAGCAGCTTGGAGGGACCCTACGAGCAGTACTTC. Its translation: CTSSLEGPYEQYF.